Below are 3 T cell receptor beta chains sequenced from a single sample in a study of T cells after yellow fever vaccination. TCRdb reprocessed the 5' RACE reads with MiXCR, giving one entry per CDR3 protein. The repertoire holds 350,000 to 550,000 distinct CDR3 sequences, with under 20% as singletons. Material: PBMCs, obtained before the yellow fever booster vaccination. These receptors originate from a man aged 18 to 35 who received the YFV17D yellow fever vaccine.

This clonotype was seen only a few times. The CDR3 DNA sequence: TGTGCCAGCAGGACTCCGGGACAGGGAGACTTCTCCTACGAGCAGTACGTC. It translates to CASRTPGQGDFSYEQYV. The chain combines TRBV6-5 with TRBJ2-7, with 9 bases lining up with TRBD1. The CDR3 is made up of 17 amino acids. The V gene end was trimmed by 6 bases and the J gene end by 0 bases; junction bases not matched to a gene: 12. Germline-derived CDR1 and CDR2 are MNHEY and SVGAGI.

The table lists this clonotype with a few counts. V gene TRBV18 combines with J gene TRBJ2-3; D might be TRBD1 or TRBD2, each matching 5 bases. The V end was cut by 1 base, the J end by 3 bases, with 11 bases between. CDR1 and CDR2 (germline): KGHSH, LQKENI. The CDR3 has 15 residues. The CDR3 DNA is TGTGCCAGCTCACCACTTGCCTGGGGGACAGATACGCAGTATTTT. Encoded protein: CASSPLAWGTDTQYF. The complete variable domain, with remaining parts taken from reference TRBV18 and TRBJ2-3, reads NAGVMQNPRHLVRRRGQEARLRCSPMKGHSHVYWYRQLPEEGLKFMVYLQKENIIDESGMPKERFSAEFPKEGPSILRIQQVVRGDSAAYFCASSPLAWGTDTQYFGPGTRLTVL.

This chain uses TRBV5-1 with TRBJ2-4; TRBD1 or TRBD2 may be the D gene (6 bases each). This CDR3 comprises 14 residues. Germline loops: CDR1 SGHRS, CDR2 YFSETQ. V was trimmed by 4 bases and J by 5 bases, leaving 13 bases between them. The DNA for the CDR3 is TGCGCCAGCAGCCGGGGGCTTGGAGAAAACATTCAGTACTTC. Translating gives CASSRGLGENIQYF.